Included here is one T cell receptor (beta chain) sequence, with context. Participants were aged about 18 to 89 years from about two dozen US areas. The data were produced by immunoSEQ multiplex PCR, yet TCRdb's version contains in-frame clones alone and is incomplete. The table includes a few hundred thousand clones, more than 75% detected once. The CDR3 covers 17 residues. Germline lookup yields CDR1 SGHDT and CDR2 YYEEEE. V shed 4 bases and J 2 bases; nucleotides not matched to a gene: 5. This sample is drawn from a study of blood T cell repertoires in COVID-19. The chain links TRBV5-6 to TRBJ2-1; 14 bases are shared with TRBD2. The sample was PBMCs or T cells enriched from blood (not recorded which). This receptor was taken from a woman aged 18-29 years who had recovered from COVID-19. This CDR3 is CASSRGLAGVTYNEQFF. CDR3 coding DNA: TGTGCCAGCAGCCGGGGACTAGCGGGAGTCACCTACAATGAGCAGTTCTTC.